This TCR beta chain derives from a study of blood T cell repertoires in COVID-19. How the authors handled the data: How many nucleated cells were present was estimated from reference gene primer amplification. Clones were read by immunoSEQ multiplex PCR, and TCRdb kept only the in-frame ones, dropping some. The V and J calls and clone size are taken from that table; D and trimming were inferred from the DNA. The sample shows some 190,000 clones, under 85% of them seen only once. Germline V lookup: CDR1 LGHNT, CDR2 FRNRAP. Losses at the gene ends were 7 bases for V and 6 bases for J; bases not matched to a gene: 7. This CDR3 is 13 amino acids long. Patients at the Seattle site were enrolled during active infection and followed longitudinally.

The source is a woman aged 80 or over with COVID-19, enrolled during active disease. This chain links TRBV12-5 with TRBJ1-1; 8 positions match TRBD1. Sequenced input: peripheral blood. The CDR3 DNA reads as TGTGCTAGTGAATCCACAGGGGGACCTGAAGCTTTCTTT. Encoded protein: CASESTGGPEAFF.